What follows are 28 T cell receptor beta chains derived from one specimen sequenced in a study of cytomegalovirus exposure and HLA in healthy donors. PCR amplification relied on 60 Vbeta primers (plus 13 Jbeta primers). Assay: immunoSEQ multiplex PCR; the TCRdb copy retains only in-frame clones and omits some. In the table there are tens of thousands of clones, around 74% of which are singletons. Sequencing was performed on PBMCs. These receptors originate from a male donor in good health and CMV-seropositive.

The rearrangement joins TRBV7-9 to TRBJ1-6; D uncertain. The V end was cut by 5 bases, the J end by 8 bases, with 7 bases between. The CDR3 is 12 residues long. CDR1 is SEHNR, CDR2 FQNEAQ, per germline (reference sequence). CDR3 amino acids: CASSISDSPLHF. Here the CDR3 DNA reads TGTGCCAGCAGCATTAGTGATTCACCCCTCCACTTT.

This chain connects TRBV11-2 to TRBJ2-3; D perhaps matches TRBD2 (6 bases). CDR1 is SGHAT and CDR2 is FQNNGV in the germline V gene. V was trimmed by 5 bases and J by 1 base, leaving 13 bases between them. This CDR3 has 15 amino acids. This chain's CDR3 is CASSQGRFGTDTQYF. As DNA, the CDR3 is TGTGCCAGCAGCCAAGGGAGGTTTGGCACAGATACGCAGTATTTT.

The rearrangement links TRBV9 to TRBJ1-1; a possible D gene is TRBD1 (6 bases). The CDR3 contains 15 residues. V lost 2 bases and J 2 bases, leaving 13 bases between the germline ends. The germline CDR1 and CDR2 sequences are SGDLS and YYNGEE. In DNA, the CDR3 is TGTGCCAGCAGCGTTTCAGGGGCGCTAAACACTGAAGCTTTCTTT. Translating gives CASSVSGALNTEAFF. The full variable domain, in which reference TRBV9 and TRBJ1-1 provide the parts outside the CDR3, is DSGVTQTPKHLITATGQRVTLRCSPRSGDLSVYWYQQSLDQGLQFLIQYYNGEERAKGNILERFSAQQFPDLHSELNLSSLELGDSALYFCASSVSGALNTEAFFGQGTRLTVV.

This chain joins TRBV10-3 and TRBJ1-2; TRBD1 agrees at 8 bases. CDR3 size: 15 residues. The V and J ends lost 0 bases and 2 bases, in that order; junction bases with no gene match: 2. The V gene's germline CDR1 is ENHRY and CDR2 SYGVKD. The CDR3 sequence is CAISESGQGNYGYTF. For the CDR3, the DNA is TGTGCCATCAGTGAGTCCGGACAGGGCAACTATGGCTACACCTTC.

Concerning this clone: The same CDR3 arises from other DNA sequences in this sample as well. This sequence joins TRBV4-2 and TRBJ1-1, with no clear D. This CDR3 is built from 12 residues. V lost 2 bases to trimming and J lost 3 bases, with 4 bases between them. Per germline, CDR1 LGHNA and CDR2 YNFKEQ. The CDR3 spells CASSQPDTEAFF. The DNA for the CDR3 is TGTGCCAGCAGCCAACCGGACACTGAAGCTTTCTTT.

The rearrangement uses TRBV7-9 and TRBJ2-1, with 8 bases fitting TRBD2. CDR1 is SEHNR, CDR2 FQNEAQ, per germline (reference sequence). With 6 bases clipped from V and 0 bases from J, the junction kept 10 bases outside the gene matches. The CDR3 consists of 17 residues. The CDR3 loop reads CASRTSGGLSSYNEQFF. DNA of the CDR3: TGTGCCAGCAGAACCAGCGGGGGCTTGAGCTCCTACAATGAGCAGTTCTTC. The full variable domain, its missing parts supplied by reference TRBV7-9 and TRBJ2-1, is DTGVSQNPRHKITKRGQNVTFRCDPISEHNRLYWYRQTLGQGPEFLTYFQNEAQLEKSRLLSDRFSAERPKGSFSTLEIQRTEQGDSAMYLCASRTSGGLSSYNEQFFGPGTRLTVL.

Worth noting for this clone: Other DNA variants within this sample encode the same CDR3. The chain uses TRBV7-2 and TRBJ2-1; TRBD2 aligns across 11 bases. V dropped 3 bases and J dropped 4; count of bases not matched to a gene: 5. CDR1 is SGHTA and CDR2 is FQGNSA in the germline V gene. This CDR3 is built from 16 residues. CDR3 sequence reads: CASSLGTSGGYNEQFF. In DNA form, the CDR3 reads TGTGCCAGCAGCTTGGGTACTAGCGGGGGTTACAATGAGCAGTTCTTC.

This sequence joins TRBV9 and TRBJ2-3; 11 bases are shared with TRBD2. V lost 0 bases and J lost 2; bases outside the gene matches: 5. The CDR3 covers 17 residues. Looked up from germline, CDR1 is SGDLS and CDR2 is YYNGEE. CDR3 sequence (DNA): TGTGCCAGCAGCGTAGGAGGGACTAGCGGCACCACAGATACGCAGTATTTT. This translates into CASSVGGTSGTTDTQYF.

The V call is TRBV9, the J call TRBJ2-7, with D perhaps TRBD1 (5 bases). This CDR3 contains 14 residues. CDR1 and CDR2 (germline): SGDLS, YYNGEE. The V and J ends lost 4 bases and 2 bases respectively, with 13 bases between them. The CDR3 coding sequence is TGTGCCAGCAGCCTAGACGACAGTACCTACGAGCAGTACTTC. This gives the protein CASSLDDSTYEQYF.

This clone occurred a few times. The rearrangement joins TRBV19 to TRBJ2-7; D is undetermined. The CDR3 totals 16 residues. Germline-derived CDR1 and CDR2 are LNHDA and SQIVND (reference sequence). Trimming shortened V by 7 bases and J by 0 bases, and 19 bases separated the two germline ends. The CDR3 region is CASTPSQSSSSYEQYF. The CDR3, as DNA: TGTGCCAGTACCCCCTCACAGTCCTCGAGCTCCTACGAGCAGTACTTC.

The genes are TRBV20-1 and TRBJ1-2; no definite D call. From germline, CDR1 is DFQATT and CDR2 SNEGSKA (reference sequence). Between the trimmed V and J ends, which lost 4 bases and 8 bases, there was a span of 11 bases. The CDR3 extends over 11 amino acids. The CDR3 nucleotides read TGCAGTGCTATCAGAGAGGGCGGCTACACCTTC. Translated: CSAIREGGYTF.

The CDR3 DNA reads as TGTGCCAGCAGTCACCGGGACAGGGTTTCACCCCTCCACTTT. Translating gives CASSHRDRVSPLHF. The chain is built from TRBV6-5 and TRBJ1-6; 9 bases map to TRBD1. With V trimmed by 5 bases and J by 9 bases, 5 bases remained unmatched. Germline V gene sequence: CDR1 MNHEY, CDR2 SVGAGI. The CDR3 sequence is 14 residues long.

This chain uses TRBV29-1 with TRBJ1-1, with D possibly matching TRBD1 (6 bases). The CDR3 has 14 residues. Between the trimmed V and J ends, which lost 5 bases and 1 base, there was a span of 14 bases. Germline V CDR1 and CDR2: SQVTM, ANQGSEA. Written as DNA, the CDR3 is TGCAGCGTTTCGGGGGGCCGGGCGAACACTGAAGCTTTCTTT. Amino acid sequence: CSVSGGRANTEAFF.

J is TRBJ2-7 and V is TRBV9, with 9 bases aligning to TRBD1. The germline V gene encodes CDR1 SGDLS and CDR2 YYNGEE. CDR3 size: 16 residues. The V and J ends lost 4 bases and 3 bases, in that order; junction bases with no gene match: 11. The CDR3 spells CASSPRLTGGFYEQYF. The CDR3 region has the DNA TGTGCCAGCAGCCCCCGATTGACAGGGGGGTTCTACGAGCAGTACTTC.

This clone was observed a few times. The chain joins TRBV2 to TRBJ1-1; D is possibly TRBD1 (6 bases). Germline CDR1 reads SNHLY; CDR2 reads FYNNEI. This CDR3 is built from 14 residues. The V and J ends lost 2 bases and 7 bases respectively, with 14 bases between them. Here the CDR3 DNA reads TGTGCCAGCAGTGAATGGGCAGGGGTGGGTGAAGCTTTCTTT. Translating it yields CASSEWAGVGEAFF.

V gene TRBV9 combines with J gene TRBJ1-1, with 7 nucleotides matching TRBD1. Trimming at V came to 4 bases and at J to 0 bases, leaving 9 bases not matched to a gene. The germline V gene has CDR1 SGDLS and CDR2 YYNGEE. There are 16 residues in the CDR3. The DNA for the CDR3 is TGTGCCAGCAGCCTACTCACCGGGACAGTGAACACTGAAGCTTTCTTT. Translated: CASSLLTGTVNTEAFF.

V is TRBV28 and J is TRBJ1-2; D remains unclear. CDR3 length: 14 residues. Germline values: CDR1 MDHEN, CDR2 SYDVKM. Trimming cost V 2 bases and J 8 bases, with 15 bases left between them. In nucleotides, the CDR3 is TGTGCCAGCAGTTTAGGCGGACTTATCGGGGGCTACACCTTC. This gives the protein CASSLGGLIGGYTF.

Only a few counts were recorded for this clone. The chain couples TRBV19 to TRBJ2-7; TRBD1 matches at 9 bases. Germline trimming cut 5 bases from V and 3 bases from J; bases unmatched to any gene: 5. CDR3 length equals 14 residues. Germline CDR1 LNHDA, CDR2 SQIVND (reference sequence). DNA of the CDR3: TGTGCCAGTAGTGCCTGGACAGGGGACTACGAGCAGTACTTC. Its protein product is CASSAWTGDYEQYF.

The chain employs TRBV4-1 and TRBJ2-2; 7 nucleotides align to TRBD1. CDR1 MGHRA and CDR2 YSYEKL come from the germline V gene. This CDR3 has 16 amino acids. With 3 bases clipped from V and 4 bases from J, the junction kept 8 bases outside the gene matches. Written as DNA, the CDR3 is TGCGCCAGCAGCCATTGGGGGACAGAAAGCACCGGGGAGCTGTTTTTT. It encodes CASSHWGTESTGELFF.

This clone has only a few counts. CDR3: CASSYTDRRGNTIYF. The CDR3 DNA sequence: TGTGCCAGCAGTTACACCGACAGGCGAGGAAACACCATATATTTT. This chain joins TRBV6-6 and TRBJ1-3; a weak D match, TRBD1 (6 bases). V was cut by 2 bases and J by 4 bases, with 12 bases left in between. Germline CDR1 MNHNY, CDR2 SVGAGI (reference sequence). This CDR3 spans 15 amino acids.

The chain uses TRBV27 and TRBJ2-6; 7 nucleotides match TRBD1. Germline lookup yields CDR1 MNHEY and CDR2 SMNVEV (reference sequence). There are 16 residues in the CDR3. After removal of 6 bases from V and 4 bases from J, the junction contained 9 bases not matched to a gene. CDR3 DNA: TGTGCCAGCAGCTCATACAGGGGTGGCGGGGCCAACGTCCTGACTTTC. It yields the protein CASSSYRGGGANVLTF.

The rearrangement uses TRBV10-3 and TRBJ2-1; 11 positions match TRBD1. Per the germline V gene, CDR1 is ENHRY and CDR2 is SYGVKD. The V gene end was trimmed by 5 bases and the J gene end by 4 bases; junction bases not matched to a gene: 4. The CDR3 consists of 15 residues. The CDR3 region is CAISSGTGGYNEQFF. CDR3 nucleotide sequence: TGTGCCATCAGTTCCGGGACAGGGGGGTACAATGAGCAGTTCTTC.

This clone has a single count. CDR3 region: CASSDVGTGPGYRNQPQHF. The CDR3 DNA is TGTGCCAGCAGTGATGTAGGGACAGGGCCCGGGTATCGCAATCAGCCCCAGCATTTT. The chain links TRBV2 to TRBJ1-5; the match to TRBD1 covers 9 bases. The CDR3 has 19 residues. Germline V gives CDR1 SNHLY, CDR2 FYNNEI. V shed 3 bases and J 2 bases; nucleotides not matched to a gene: 14.

The J gene is TRBJ1-1, the V gene TRBV5-1; D is perhaps TRBD1 (5 bases). The CDR3 contains 12 residues. V dropped 0 bases and J dropped 11 bases, with 11 bases sitting between them. Per germline, CDR1 SGHRS and CDR2 YFSETQ. CDR3 sequence (DNA): TGCGCCAGCAGCTTGGTCGGGGGACTCGCTTTCTTT. Its protein is CASSLVGGLAFF.

This CDR3 is CASSSRTGPGNTEAFF. The CDR3 DNA reads as TGTGCCAGCAGCTCTCGGACAGGTCCAGGGAACACTGAAGCTTTCTTT. This chain joins TRBV7-2 and TRBJ1-1, with TRBD1 matching 7 bases. V dropped 4 bases and J dropped 1; count of bases not matched to a gene: 9. Germline-derived CDR1 and CDR2 are SGHTA and FQGNSA. This CDR3 comprises 16 residues.

This clone was seen once. V and J are TRBV4-1 and TRBJ2-5, with 11 bases fitting TRBD1. Germline trimming cut 4 bases from V and 4 bases from J; bases unmatched to any gene: 5. The CDR3 covers 15 residues. In germline, CDR1 is MGHRA, CDR2 YSYEKL. The DNA of the CDR3 is TGCGCCAGCAGCCTGGGACAGGGGGATGGAGAGACCCAGTACTTC. Protein: CASSLGQGDGETQYF.

The chain combines TRBV2 with TRBJ2-3; 10 nucleotides line up with TRBD1. Germline CDR1 reads SNHLY; CDR2 reads FYNNEI. The junction had 13 bases not matched to a gene; V was cut back by 6 bases and J by 4 bases. CDR3 length equals 17 residues. The CDR3 loop is CASRRRGTGERADTQYF. As DNA, the CDR3 is TGTGCCAGCAGAAGAAGGGGGACAGGGGAGAGGGCAGATACGCAGTATTTT.

The chain employs TRBV5-6 and TRBJ2-1; 9 bases line up with TRBD1. The V gene's germline CDR1 is SGHDT and CDR2 YYEEEE. V shed 4 bases and J 5 bases; nucleotides not matched to a gene: 7. This CDR3 spans 15 amino acids. In DNA form, the CDR3 reads TGTGCCAGCAGCGGGACAGGGACGAGGAACAATGAGCAGTTCTTC. Translating gives CASSGTGTRNNEQFF.